Following are 9 T cell receptor beta chains from one sample sequenced in a study of blood T cell repertoires in COVID-19. Generated by immunoSEQ multiplex PCR, the TCRdb table keeps only in-frame clones and is missing some. The repertoire holds about 270,000 clones, with 70% to 90% as singletons. The sequenced sample consisted of PBMCs or T cells enriched from blood (not recorded which). The origin of the receptors is a woman under 40 with acute COVID-19.

The chain employs TRBV6-5 and TRBJ1-6; D uncertain. Germline lookup yields CDR1 MNHEY and CDR2 SVGAGI. The CDR3 sequence is 15 residues long. V was pared by 6 bases and J by 5 bases, with 14 bases between. DNA for the CDR3: TGTGCCAGCAGCCATGGTTTGGCCCATAATTCACCCCTCCACTTT. Encoded protein: CASSHGLAHNSPLHF.

This chain connects TRBV6-1 to TRBJ2-7; no firm D call. This CDR3 comprises 13 residues. With 1 base removed from V and 7 bases from J, the gap between germline ends came to 11 bases. CDR1 and CDR2 (germline): MNHNS, SASEGT. The CDR3 region is CASSEESRMEQYF. The CDR3, as DNA: TGTGCCAGCAGTGAAGAGTCCAGGATGGAGCAGTACTTC.

This clone was picked up one time. The rearrangement joins TRBV7-9 to TRBJ1-1; D gene ambiguous. Germline-derived CDR1 and CDR2 are SEHNR and FQNEAQ (reference sequence). V was cut by 2 bases and J by 1 base, with 2 bases left in between. The CDR3 covers 12 residues. The CDR3 region has the DNA TGTGCCAGCAGCTTACAGAACACTGAAGCTTTCTTT. Its translation is CASSLQNTEAFF.

The rearrangement uses TRBV2 and TRBJ1-5; 7 bases line up with TRBD1. Germline V gene data show CDR1 as SNHLY and CDR2 as FYNNEI. Trimming cost V 4 bases and J 2 bases; bases outside gene matches: 8. CDR3 length equals 16 residues. The CDR3 loop is CASSGGQAKGNQPQHF. The CDR3 DNA reads TGTGCCAGCAGTGGAGGACAGGCCAAGGGCAATCAGCCCCAGCATTTT.

The rearrangement uses TRBV28 and TRBJ1-1; D perhaps matches TRBD1 (6 bases). The V gene's germline CDR1 is MDHEN and CDR2 SYDVKM. This CDR3 spans 15 amino acids. Deletions cut 5 bases from V and 0 bases from J, with 13 bases between. The CDR3 protein is CASSPTQGMNTEAFF. The CDR3 DNA reads as TGTGCCAGCAGTCCGACACAGGGCATGAACACTGAAGCTTTCTTT.

The chain carries TRBV6-4 and TRBJ2-2, with D tentatively TRBD2 (5 bases). Germline lookup yields CDR1 MRHNA and CDR2 SNTAGT. The length of the CDR3 is 16 residues. Between the trimmed V and J ends, which lost 0 bases and 0 bases, there was a span of 8 bases. CDR3 bases: TGTGCCAGCAGTGACTCCGGGGTTACGAACACCGGGGAGCTGTTTTTT. Encoded protein: CASSDSGVTNTGELFF.

J is TRBJ1-3 and V is TRBV19, with D possibly TRBD1 on 6 matching bases. From germline, CDR1 is LNHDA and CDR2 SQIVND (reference sequence). The V and J ends lost 1 base and 3 bases respectively, with 19 bases between them. This CDR3 has 18 residues. CDR3 loop: CASSIAGTPRPLGNTIYF. The CDR3 DNA reads TGTGCCAGTAGTATAGCTGGGACACCGCGGCCTCTTGGAAACACCATATATTTT.

DNA for the CDR3: TGTGCCAGCCGGGTAGATGAAAAACTGTTTTTT. Its translation is CASRVDEKLFF. V usage is TRBV28 and J usage is TRBJ1-4; unclear D gene. The CDR3 contains 11 residues. Looked up from germline, CDR1 is MDHEN and CDR2 is SYDVKM. V lost 8 bases and J lost 6, with 7 bases in between.

The rearrangement joins TRBV27 to TRBJ2-1; 12 bases fit TRBD1. Unmatched junction bases numbered 4, after V lost 6 bases and J lost 7 bases. This CDR3 is built from 14 residues. The germline V gene has CDR1 MNHEY and CDR2 SMNVEV (reference sequence). This chain's CDR3 is CASRGQGASNEQFF. The CDR3 region has the DNA TGTGCCAGCAGGGGACAGGGGGCGTCTAATGAGCAGTTCTTC.